The clone carrying this T cell receptor beta chain was seen a few times. Its target is not known. Use of 60 Vbeta and 13 Jbeta primers characterized the PCR. The authors' processing: A follow-up analysis tallied 70 million to 80 million unique TCR beta chains, 9 million to 11 million shared. Sequencing used immunoSEQ multiplex PCR; TCRdb keeps in-frame clones, though not all of them. That table is the source of V, J and clone size, and D and trimming were worked out from the DNA. In the table there are 140,000 or so clones, 65% to 85% of which are singletons. The data were obtained in a study of cytomegalovirus exposure and HLA in healthy donors. Study findings and constraints: A later analysis found most CMV-associated TCR beta chains apparently HLA-restricted. A missense variant in DCLRE1C was later tied to TCR beta V- and J-gene trimming.

V trimming: 4 bases; J trimming: 6 bases; junction bases outside the gene matches: 11. This CDR3 has 17 amino acids. Germline V gene data show CDR1 as MGHDK and CDR2 as SYGVNS. The V gene is TRBV25-1, the J gene TRBJ1-6; 8 bases align to TRBD1. The sequencing input was PBMCs. The receptor was isolated from a woman between 35 and 50 years old in good health and CMV-seropositive. The CDR3 region is CASSASIGTGSNSPLHF. CDR3 coding DNA: TGTGCCAGCAGTGCATCCATCGGGACAGGCAGTAATTCACCCCTCCACTTT.